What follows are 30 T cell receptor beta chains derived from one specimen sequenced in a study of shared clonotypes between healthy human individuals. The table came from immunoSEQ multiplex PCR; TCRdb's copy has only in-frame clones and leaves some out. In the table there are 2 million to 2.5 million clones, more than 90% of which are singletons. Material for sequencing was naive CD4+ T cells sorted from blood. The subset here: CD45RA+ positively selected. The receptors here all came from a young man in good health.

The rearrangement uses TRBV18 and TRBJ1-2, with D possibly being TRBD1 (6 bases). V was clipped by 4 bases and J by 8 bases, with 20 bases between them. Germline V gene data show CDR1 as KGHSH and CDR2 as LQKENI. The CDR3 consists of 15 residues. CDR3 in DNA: TGTGCCAGCTCACAGGGGGGCGCGGAGGCGCCCGGCTACACCTTC. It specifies CASSQGGAEAPGYTF.

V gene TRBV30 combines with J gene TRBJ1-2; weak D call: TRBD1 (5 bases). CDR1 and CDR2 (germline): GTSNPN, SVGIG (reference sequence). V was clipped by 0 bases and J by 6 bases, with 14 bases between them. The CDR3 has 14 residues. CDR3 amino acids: CAWSVGARADGYTF. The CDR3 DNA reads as TGTGCCTGGAGTGTAGGGGCCAGGGCTGATGGCTACACCTTC. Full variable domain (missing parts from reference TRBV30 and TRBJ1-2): SQTIHQWPATLVQPVGSPLSLECTVEGTSNPNLYWYRQAAGRGLQLLFYSVGIGQISSEVPQNLSASRPQDRQFILSSKKLLLSDSGFYLCAWSVGARADGYTFGSGTRLTVV.

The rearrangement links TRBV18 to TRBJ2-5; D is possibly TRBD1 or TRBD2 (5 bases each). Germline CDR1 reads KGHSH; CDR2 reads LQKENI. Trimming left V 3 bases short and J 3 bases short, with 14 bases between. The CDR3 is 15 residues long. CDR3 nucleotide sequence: TGTGCCAGCTCACCGCCAGGGACCCCCGAAGAGACCCAGTACTTC. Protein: CASSPPGTPEETQYF. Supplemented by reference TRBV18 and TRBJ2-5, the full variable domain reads NAGVMQNPRHLVRRRGQEARLRCSPMKGHSHVYWYRQLPEEGLKFMVYLQKENIIDESGMPKERFSAEFPKEGPSILRIQQVVRGDSAAYFCASSPPGTPEETQYFGPGTRLLVL.

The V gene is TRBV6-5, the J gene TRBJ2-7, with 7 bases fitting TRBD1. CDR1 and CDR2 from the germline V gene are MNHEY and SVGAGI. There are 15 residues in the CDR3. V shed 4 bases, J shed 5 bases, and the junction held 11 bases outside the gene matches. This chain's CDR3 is CASSSPGGSGHEQYF. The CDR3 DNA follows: TGTGCCAGCAGTTCCCCAGGGGGTTCTGGTCACGAGCAGTACTTC.

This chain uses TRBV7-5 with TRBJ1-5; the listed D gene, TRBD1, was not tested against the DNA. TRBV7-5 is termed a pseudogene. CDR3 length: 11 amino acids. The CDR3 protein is CARSSGQVEHF. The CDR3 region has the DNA TGTGCCAGAAGCTCAGGACAGGTGGAGCATTTT.

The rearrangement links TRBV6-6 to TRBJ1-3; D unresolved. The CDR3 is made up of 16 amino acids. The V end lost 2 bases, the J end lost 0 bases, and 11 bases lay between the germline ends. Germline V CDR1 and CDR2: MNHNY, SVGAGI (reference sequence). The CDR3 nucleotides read TGTGCCAGCAGTTACGTTCTGGGTCGCTCTGGAAACACCATATATTTT. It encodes CASSYVLGRSGNTIYF.

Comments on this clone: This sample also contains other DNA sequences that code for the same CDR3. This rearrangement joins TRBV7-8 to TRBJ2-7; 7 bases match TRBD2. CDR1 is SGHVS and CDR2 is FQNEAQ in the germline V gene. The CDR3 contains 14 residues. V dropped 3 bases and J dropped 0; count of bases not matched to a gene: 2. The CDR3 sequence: CASSFGGSSYEQYF. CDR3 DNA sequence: TGTGCCAGCAGCTTTGGCGGGAGCTCCTACGAGCAGTACTTC.

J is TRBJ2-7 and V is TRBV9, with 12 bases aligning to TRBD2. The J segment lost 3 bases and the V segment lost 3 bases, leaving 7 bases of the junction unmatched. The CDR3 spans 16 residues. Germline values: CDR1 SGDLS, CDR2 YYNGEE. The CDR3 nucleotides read TGTGCCAGCAGCGGCCCTCGGACTAGCGGGATCTACGAGCAGTACTTC. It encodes CASSGPRTSGIYEQYF.

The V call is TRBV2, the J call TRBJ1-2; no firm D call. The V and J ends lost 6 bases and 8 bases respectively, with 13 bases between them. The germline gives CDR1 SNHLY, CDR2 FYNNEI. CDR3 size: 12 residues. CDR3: CASRDPLRGYTF. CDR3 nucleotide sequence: TGTGCCAGCAGGGATCCCCTCCGCGGCTACACCTTC.

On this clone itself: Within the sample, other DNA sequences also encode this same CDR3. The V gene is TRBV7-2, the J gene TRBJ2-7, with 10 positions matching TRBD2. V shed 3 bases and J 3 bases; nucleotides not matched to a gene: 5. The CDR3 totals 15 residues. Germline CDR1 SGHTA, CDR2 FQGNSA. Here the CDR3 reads CASSFRLAGYYEQYF. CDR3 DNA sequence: TGTGCCAGCAGCTTTCGACTAGCGGGCTACTACGAGCAGTACTTC.

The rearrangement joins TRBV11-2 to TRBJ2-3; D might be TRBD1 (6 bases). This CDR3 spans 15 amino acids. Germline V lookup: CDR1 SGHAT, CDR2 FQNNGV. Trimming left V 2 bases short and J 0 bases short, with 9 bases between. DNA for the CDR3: TGTGCCAGCAGCTTACAGGGGATTAGCACAGATACGCAGTATTTT. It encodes CASSLQGISTDTQYF.

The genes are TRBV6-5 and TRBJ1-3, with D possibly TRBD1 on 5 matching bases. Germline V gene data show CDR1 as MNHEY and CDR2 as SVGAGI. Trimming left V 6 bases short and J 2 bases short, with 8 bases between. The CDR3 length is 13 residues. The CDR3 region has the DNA TGTGCCAGCAGGCAGGGAACTGGAAACACCATATATTTT. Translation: CASRQGTGNTIYF.

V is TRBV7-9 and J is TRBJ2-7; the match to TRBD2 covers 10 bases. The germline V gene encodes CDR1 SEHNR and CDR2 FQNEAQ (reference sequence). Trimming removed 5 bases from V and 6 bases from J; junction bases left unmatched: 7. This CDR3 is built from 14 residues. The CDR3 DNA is TGTGCCAGCAGCGCCACTAGCGGGGTGGGCGAGCAGTACTTC. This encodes CASSATSGVGEQYF.

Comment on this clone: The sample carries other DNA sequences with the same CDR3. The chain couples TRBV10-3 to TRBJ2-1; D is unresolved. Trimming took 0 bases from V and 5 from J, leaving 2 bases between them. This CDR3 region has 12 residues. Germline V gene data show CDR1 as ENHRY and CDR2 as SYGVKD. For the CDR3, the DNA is TGTGCCATCAGTGAGTCGAACAATGAGCAGTTCTTC. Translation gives CAISESNNEQFF.

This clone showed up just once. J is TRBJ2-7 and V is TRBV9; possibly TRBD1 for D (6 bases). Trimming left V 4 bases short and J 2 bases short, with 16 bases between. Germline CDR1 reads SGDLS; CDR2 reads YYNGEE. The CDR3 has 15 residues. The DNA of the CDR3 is TGTGCCAGCAGCCCACCAAACAGGGAAGCCTACGAGCAGTACTTC. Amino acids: CASSPPNREAYEQYF.

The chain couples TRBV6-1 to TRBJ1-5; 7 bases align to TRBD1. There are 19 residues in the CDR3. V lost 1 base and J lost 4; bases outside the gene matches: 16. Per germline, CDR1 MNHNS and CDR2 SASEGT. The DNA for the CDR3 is TGTGCCAGCAGTGAAGGATACAGGGGCGCGAGTACTGCGAATCAGCCCCAGCATTTT. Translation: CASSEGYRGASTANQPQHF.

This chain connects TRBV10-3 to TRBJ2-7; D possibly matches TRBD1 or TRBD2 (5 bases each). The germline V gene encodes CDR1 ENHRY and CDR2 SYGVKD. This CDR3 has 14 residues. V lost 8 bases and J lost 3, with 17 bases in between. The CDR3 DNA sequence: TGTGCCATCGCCGTAGGGGAGCACAGCTACGAGCAGTACTTC. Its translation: CAIAVGEHSYEQYF.

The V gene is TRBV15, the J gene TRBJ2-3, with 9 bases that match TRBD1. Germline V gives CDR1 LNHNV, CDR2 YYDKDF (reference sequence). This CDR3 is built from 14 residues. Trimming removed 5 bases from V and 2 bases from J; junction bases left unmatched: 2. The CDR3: CATSGQGLTDTQYF. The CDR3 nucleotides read TGTGCCACCAGCGGACAGGGGCTCACAGATACGCAGTATTTT.

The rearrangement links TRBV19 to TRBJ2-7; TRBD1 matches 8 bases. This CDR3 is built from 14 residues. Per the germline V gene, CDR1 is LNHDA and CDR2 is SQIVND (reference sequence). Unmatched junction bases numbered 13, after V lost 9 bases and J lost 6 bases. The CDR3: CASNPGQGRGEQYF. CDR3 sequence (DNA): TGTGCCAGCAACCCAGGACAGGGAAGGGGCGAGCAGTACTTC.

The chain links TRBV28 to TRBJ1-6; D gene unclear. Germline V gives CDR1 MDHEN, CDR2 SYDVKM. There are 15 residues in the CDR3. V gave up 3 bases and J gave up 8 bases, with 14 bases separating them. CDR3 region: CASSFFRGSDSPLHF. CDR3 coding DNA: TGTGCCAGCAGTTTCTTTCGGGGTTCAGATTCACCCCTCCACTTT.

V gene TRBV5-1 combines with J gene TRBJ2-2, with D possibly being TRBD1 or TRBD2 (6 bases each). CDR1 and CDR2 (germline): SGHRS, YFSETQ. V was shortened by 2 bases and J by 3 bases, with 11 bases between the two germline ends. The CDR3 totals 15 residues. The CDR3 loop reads CASSFGGGHTGELFF. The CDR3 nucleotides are TGCGCCAGCAGCTTTGGAGGGGGGCACACCGGGGAGCTGTTTTTT.

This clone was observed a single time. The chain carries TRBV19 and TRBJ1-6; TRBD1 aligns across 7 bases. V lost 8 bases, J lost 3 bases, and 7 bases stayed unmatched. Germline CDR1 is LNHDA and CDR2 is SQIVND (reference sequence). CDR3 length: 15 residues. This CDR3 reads CASGTQGIYNSPLHF. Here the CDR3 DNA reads TGTGCCAGTGGGACACAGGGGATCTATAATTCACCCCTCCACTTT.

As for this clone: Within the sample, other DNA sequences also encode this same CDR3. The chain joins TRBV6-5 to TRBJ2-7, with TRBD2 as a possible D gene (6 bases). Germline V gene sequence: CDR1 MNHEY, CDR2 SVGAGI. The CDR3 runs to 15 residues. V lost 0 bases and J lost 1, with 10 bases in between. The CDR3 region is CASSYSRRGSYEQYF. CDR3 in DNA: TGTGCCAGCAGTTACTCGCGGAGGGGATCCTACGAGCAGTACTTC.

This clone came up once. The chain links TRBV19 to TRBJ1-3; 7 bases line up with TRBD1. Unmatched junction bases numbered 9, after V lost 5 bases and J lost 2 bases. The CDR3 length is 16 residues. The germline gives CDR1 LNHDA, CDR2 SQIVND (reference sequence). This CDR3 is CASSLLTGMTGNTIYF. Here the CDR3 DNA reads TGTGCCAGTAGTCTCCTGACAGGGATGACTGGAAACACCATATATTTT.

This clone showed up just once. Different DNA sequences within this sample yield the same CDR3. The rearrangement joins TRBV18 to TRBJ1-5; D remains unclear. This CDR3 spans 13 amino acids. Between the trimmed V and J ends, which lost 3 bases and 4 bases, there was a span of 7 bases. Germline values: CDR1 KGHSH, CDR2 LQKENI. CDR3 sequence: CASSPDRNQPQHF. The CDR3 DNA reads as TGTGCCAGCTCACCTGACCGAAATCAGCCCCAGCATTTT.

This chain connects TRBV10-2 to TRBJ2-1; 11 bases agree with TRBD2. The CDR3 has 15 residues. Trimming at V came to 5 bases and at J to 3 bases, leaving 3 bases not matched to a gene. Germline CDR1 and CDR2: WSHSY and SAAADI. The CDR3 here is CASSRTSGFYNEQFF. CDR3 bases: TGCGCCAGCAGTCGGACTAGCGGGTTCTACAATGAGCAGTTCTTC.

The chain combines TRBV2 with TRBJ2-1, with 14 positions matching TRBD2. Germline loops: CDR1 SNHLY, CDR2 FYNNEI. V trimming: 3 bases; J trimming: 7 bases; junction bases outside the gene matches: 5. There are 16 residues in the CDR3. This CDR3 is CASSETSGRVGNEQFF. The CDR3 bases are TGTGCCAGCAGTGAGACTAGCGGGAGGGTGGGTAATGAGCAGTTCTTC.

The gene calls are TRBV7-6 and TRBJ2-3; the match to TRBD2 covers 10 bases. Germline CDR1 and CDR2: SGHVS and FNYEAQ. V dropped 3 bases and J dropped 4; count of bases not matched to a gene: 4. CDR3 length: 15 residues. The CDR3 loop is CASSFLAGVSDTQYF. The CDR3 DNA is TGTGCCAGCAGCTTTCTAGCGGGAGTGTCAGATACGCAGTATTTT.

The CDR3 spells CASRRDRVSYEQYF. CDR3 coding DNA: TGTGCCAGCAGGAGGGACAGGGTCTCCTACGAGCAGTACTTC. The V call is TRBV7-9, the J call TRBJ2-7; 9 bases map to TRBD1. CDR3 length: 14 residues. The germline gives CDR1 SEHNR, CDR2 FQNEAQ (reference sequence). After removal of 6 bases from V and 0 bases from J, the junction contained 3 bases not matched to a gene.

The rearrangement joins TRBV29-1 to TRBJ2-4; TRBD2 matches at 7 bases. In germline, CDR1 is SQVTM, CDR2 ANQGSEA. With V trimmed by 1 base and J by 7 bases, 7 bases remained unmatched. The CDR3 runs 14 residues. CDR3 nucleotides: TGCAGCGTTGAAGTGGGGGACTACACGAACATTCAGTACTTC. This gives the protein CSVEVGDYTNIQYF.